The source of this TCR beta chain is a study of blood T cells in healthy people across ages. Looking at the study overall: Template switching retrieved approximately one barcoded beta molecule for each two T cells.

This clonotype was seen many times. Antigen specificity is unknown. Donation came from healthy Caucasian individuals in Russia who were aged about 6 to 95. A second PCR, run for about 7 to 11 cycles, used a sample-barcoded 5' primer plus a J-beta primer mix. TCRdb independently ran MiXCR on the 5' RACE reads; one entry per CDR3 protein. The data show 1.5 million to 2 million distinct CDR3 sequences, roughly 27% seen once. The V end lost 1 base, the J end lost 4 bases, and 11 bases lay between the germline ends. The CDR3 runs to 14 residues. Per germline, CDR1 SGHKS and CDR2 YYEKEE (reference sequence). Study findings and constraints: Per million T cells, the diversity of TCR beta decreased roughly linearly as age advanced.

Sequenced: blood. The chain links TRBV5-5 to TRBJ1-2; possible D gene TRBD1, 5 bases. This sequence originates from a woman aged 25 to 39 in good health. The CDR3 is CASSLSRASYGYTF. CDR3 DNA sequence: TGTGCCAGCAGCTTGAGCAGGGCCTCCTATGGCTACACCTTC. Based on the CDR3 plus reference TRBV5-5 and TRBJ1-2, the full variable domain is DAGVTQSPTHLIKTRGQQVTLRCSPISGHKSVSWYQQVLGQGPQFIFQYYEKEERGRGNFPDRFSARQFPNYSSELNVNALLLGDSALYLCASSLSRASYGYTFGSGTRLTVV.